One TCR beta chain is described in this entry. Its antigen is not identified. One junction end disagrees with the germline gene, perhaps due to a read error. The data stem from a study of vaccination effects on CD4 cells after COVID-19. Findings and caveats of the study: Vaccine- and infection-induced clones showed marked clonal contraction late following vaccination.

There are 12 residues in the CDR3. Germline-derived CDR1 and CDR2 are SGHNT and YYREEE (reference sequence). Sequencing used immunoSEQ multiplex PCR; TCRdb keeps in-frame clones, though not all of them. In the table there are more than 20,000 clones, 76% of which are singletons. Under the ViraFEST assay, PBMC were stimulated with viral peptide pools so that antigen-specific CD4+ T cells expanded. Sequencing was performed afterwards. Upon completion of roughly ten days in culture, CD4+ T cells were isolated. Testing of the vaccine recipients showed negative nucleocapsid antibodies and no prior SARS-CoV-2 infection.

The clonotype originates from a human donor who received a COVID-19 vaccine. V and J are TRBV5-4 and TRBJ1-1, with unresolved D. Sequenced here: CD4+ T cells from PBMCs cultured with HCoV-NL63 spike peptides, sampled before COVID-19 vaccination. The CDR3 sequence is CASSLAQTHGEF. CDR3 DNA: TGTGCCAGCAGCTTGGCCCAAACCCACGGTGAGTTT.